This record concerns one TCR beta chain sequence. No antigen is known for it. The data stem from a study of cytomegalovirus exposure and HLA in healthy donors. About the study: As an earlier analysis found, 150 million to 200 million T cells yielded about 100 million unique TCR beta sequences. General study findings and limits: Apart from CMV serostatus, no immune exposure information was available. TCR beta V segments were, for the most part, productive about 87% or about 30% of the time in an earlier analysis. Most CMV-associated TCR beta chains appeared HLA-restricted in a later analysis.

In germline, CDR1 is KGHSH, CDR2 LQKENI. This CDR3 contains 15 residues. V shed 1 base and J shed 6 bases, with 16 bases lying between them. Researchers ran the PCR with 60 Vbeta and 13 Jbeta primers. The table came from immunoSEQ multiplex PCR; TCRdb's copy has only in-frame clones and leaves some out. The sample data list 130,000 or so clones. This chain joins TRBV18 and TRBJ2-7, with D unresolved. Sample: PBMCs. The source is a woman younger than 35 in good health and CMV-seronegative. The CDR3 is CASSPRMVGLSEQYF. CDR3 DNA sequence: TGTGCCAGCTCACCACGAATGGTTGGCCTTTCCGAGCAGTACTTC.